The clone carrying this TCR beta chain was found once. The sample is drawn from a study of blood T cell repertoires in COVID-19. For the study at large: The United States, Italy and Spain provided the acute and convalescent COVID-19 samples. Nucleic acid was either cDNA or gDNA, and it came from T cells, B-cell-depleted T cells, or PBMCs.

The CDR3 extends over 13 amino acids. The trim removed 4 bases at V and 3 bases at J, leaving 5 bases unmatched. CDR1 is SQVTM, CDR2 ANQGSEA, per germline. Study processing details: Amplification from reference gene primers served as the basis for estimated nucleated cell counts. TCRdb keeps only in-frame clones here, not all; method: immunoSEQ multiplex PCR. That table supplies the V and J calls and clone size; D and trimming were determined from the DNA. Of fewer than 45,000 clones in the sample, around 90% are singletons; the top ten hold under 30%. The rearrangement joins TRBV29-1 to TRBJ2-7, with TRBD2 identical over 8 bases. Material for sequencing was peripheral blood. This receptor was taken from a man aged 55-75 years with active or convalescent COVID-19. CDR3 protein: CSVVSGDSYEQYF. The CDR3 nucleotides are TGCAGCGTTGTTAGCGGGGATAGCTACGAGCAGTACTTC.